The 8 T cell receptor beta chains in this list originate from one sample, sequenced in a study of blood T cells in healthy people across ages. A second PCR, run for about 7 to 11 cycles, used a sample-barcoded 5' primer plus a J-beta primer mix. TCRdb used MiXCR to reprocess the 5' RACE reads, holding one entry per CDR3 protein. The repertoire holds more than 1,000,000 distinct CDR3 sequences, with 20% to 25% as singletons. This sample was also put to use in a study of T cells of mothers and their children.

Sequences were obtained from blood. The receptors come from a girl between 2 and 10 years old in good health.

This rearrangement joins TRBV7-9 to TRBJ1-1; 7 positions agree with TRBD1. CDR1 is SEHNR and CDR2 is FQNEAQ in the germline V gene (reference sequence). The CDR3 is 14 amino acids. The ends lost 2 bases at V and 5 bases at J; junction bases unmatched: 5. The chain's CDR3 is CASSLSQGETEAFF. CDR3 nucleotide sequence: TGTGCCAGCAGCTTATCTCAGGGGGAAACTGAAGCTTTCTTT.

This chain uses TRBV29-1 with TRBJ2-7; the match to TRBD2 covers 7 bases. Germline CDR1 SQVTM, CDR2 ANQGSEA. The V segment lost 6 bases and the J segment 3 bases; nucleotides outside the gene matches: 5. The CDR3 covers 12 residues. CDR3 in DNA: TGCAGCGTCAATAGCGGGTACTACGAGCAGTACTTC. Its translation: CSVNSGYYEQYF.

This clonotype came up once. V usage is TRBV27 and J usage is TRBJ1-1, with a possible D match to TRBD1 (6 bases). CDR3 size: 13 residues. CDR1 MNHEY and CDR2 SMNVEV come from the germline V gene (reference sequence). V lost 5 bases and J lost 8, with 15 bases in between. CDR3: CASSPTMDREAFF. CDR3 DNA: TGTGCCAGCAGTCCGACCATGGACAGAGAAGCTTTCTTT.

The chain recombines TRBV3-1 with TRBJ2-2; 8 nucleotides align to TRBD1. Germline V lookup: CDR1 LGHDT, CDR2 YNNKEL (reference sequence). CDR3 size: 14 residues. Unmatched junction bases numbered 2, after V lost 3 bases and J lost 5 bases. CDR3 sequence (DNA): TGTGCCAGCAGCCAGAACAGGGGGACCGGGGAGCTGTTTTTT. Translated, it gives CASSQNRGTGELFF.

This clonotype was counted between two and nine times. The rearrangement links TRBV7-3 to TRBJ2-3, with D possibly being TRBD2 (6 bases). Germline V CDR1 and CDR2: SGHTA, FQGTGA. V lost 1 base to trimming and J lost 4 bases, with 9 bases between them. The CDR3 spans 14 residues. The CDR3 nucleotides are TGTGCCAGCAGCTTAATGGGGGGAGCAGATACGCAGTATTTT. This gives the protein CASSLMGGADTQYF.

This chain links TRBV6-6 with TRBJ2-3; perhaps D is TRBD1 or TRBD2 (5 bases each). The V gene lost 2 bases and the J gene lost 5 bases, with 20 bases spanning the gap. The CDR3 covers 17 residues. CDR1 is MNHNY, CDR2 SVGAGI, per germline (reference sequence). The CDR3 loop reads CASSYTSTDRGVDTQYF. The CDR3 nucleotides are TGTGCCAGCAGTTACACCTCGACAGACCGGGGCGTAGATACGCAGTATTTT.

The chain employs TRBV6-2 or TRBV6-3 and TRBJ2-3, with D tentatively TRBD2 (5 bases). CDR3 size: 16 residues. V was trimmed by 4 bases and J by 7 bases, leaving 21 bases between them. Germline-derived CDR1 and CDR2 are MNHEY and SVGEGT. The CDR3 DNA follows: TGTGCCAGCAGTTCACTGCAGATGGAGGAATCATATACGCAGTATTTT. Its protein is CASSSLQMEESYTQYF.

This clonotype was counted between two and nine times. The V call is TRBV7-8, the J call TRBJ1-1; 10 nucleotides agree with TRBD1. In germline, CDR1 is SGHVS, CDR2 FQNEAQ. Trimming at V came to 0 bases and at J to 2 bases, leaving 3 bases not matched to a gene. The CDR3 has 16 amino acids. CDR3 sequence: CASSLAGTGANTEAFF. The CDR3 DNA is TGTGCCAGCAGCTTAGCAGGGACAGGGGCTAACACTGAAGCTTTCTTT.